Each of the 13 T cell receptor beta chains below was sequenced from the same sample in a study of CD8+CD57+ T cells in acquired aplastic anemia. The use of genomic DNA as template underpinned the TCR beta VDJ and CDR3 profiling. TCRdb re-called the reads with MiXCR, one entry per CDR3 protein. The sample includes 150,000 to 180,000 distinct CDR3 sequences, roughly 49% seen only once; the top ten take around 12%. Sequencing was done on patients that had shown CD8+CD57+ cell expansion by flow cytometry. The source material was sorted CD4+, CD8+, or CD8+CD57+ T cells (not recorded which) from PBMCs. The receptors shown here come from a human donor with aplastic anemia.

For the CDR3, the DNA is TGTGCCATCAGTGGGTCGGGGGGGAGAGCCAACAATGAGCAGTTCTTC. As protein: CAISGSGGRANNEQFF. V usage is TRBV10-3 and J usage is TRBJ2-1, with TRBD2 identical over 8 bases. Germline CDR1 is ENHRY and CDR2 is SYGVKD. This CDR3 spans 16 amino acids. The V and J ends lost 4 bases and 5 bases, in that order; junction bases with no gene match: 10.

In DNA form, the CDR3 reads TGCAGCGTTGAAGCGGGCTACGAGCAGTACTTC. Its translation: CSVEAGYEQYF. The chain recombines TRBV29-1 with TRBJ2-7, with no clear D. This CDR3 is 11 amino acids long. In germline, CDR1 is SQVTM, CDR2 ANQGSEA. The V end was cut by 1 base, the J end by 3 bases, with 4 bases between.

Worth noting for this clonotype: This sequence may be a read error, since a much larger clone differs from it by one base. The J gene is TRBJ2-5, the V gene TRBV6-1; no definite D call. This CDR3 region has 16 residues. Germline-derived CDR1 and CDR2 are MNHNS and SASEGT. The CDR3 is CANSPGDHTTGETQYF. For the CDR3, the DNA is TGTGCCAACAGTCCTGGCGACCACACAACCGGGGAGACCCAGTACTTC.

This clonotype showed up just a few times. The chain combines TRBV4-2 with TRBJ2-1, with D hard to call. V lost 4 bases, J lost 5 bases, and 18 bases lay in between. This CDR3 region has 16 residues. Per the germline V gene, CDR1 is LGHNA and CDR2 is YNFKEQ. CDR3 nucleotide sequence: TGTGCCAGCAGCCCCCAGGAGTTCGGGCAGGACAATGAGCAGTTCTTC. Its translation is CASSPQEFGQDNEQFF.

CDR3 protein: CASSSSGGTYEQYF. In nucleotides, the CDR3 is TGTGCCAGCAGTTCTAGCGGGGGAACCTACGAGCAGTACTTC. The rearrangement uses TRBV7-6 and TRBJ2-7, with 10 bases matching TRBD2. V shed 6 bases, J shed 2 bases, and the junction held 4 bases outside the gene matches. CDR1 and CDR2 (germline): SGHVS, FNYEAQ. The CDR3 runs 14 residues.

The gene calls are TRBV9 and TRBJ2-7; TRBD2 matches at 8 bases. This CDR3 has 14 amino acids. Looked up from germline, CDR1 is SGDLS and CDR2 is YYNGEE. V trimming: 0 bases; J trimming: 4 bases; junction bases outside the gene matches: 3. CDR3 region: CASSVAPSGYEQYF. The CDR3 nucleotides read TGTGCCAGCAGCGTAGCCCCTAGCGGGTACGAGCAGTACTTC.

CDR3 in amino acids: CASSPVQSTYEQYF. The CDR3 DNA is TGTGCCAGCAGCCCTGTCCAGAGCACCTACGAGCAGTACTTC. The chain links TRBV12-3 or TRBV12-4 to TRBJ2-7, with unresolved D. Trimming removed 6 bases from V and 2 bases from J, with 14 bases in between. The CDR3 sequence is 14 residues long.

The V call is TRBV5-1, the J call TRBJ2-1; 7 nucleotides align to TRBD1. CDR1 and CDR2 from the germline V gene are SGHRS and YFSETQ. After removal of 4 bases from V and 0 bases from J, the junction contained 7 bases not matched to a gene. The CDR3 has 16 residues. Here the CDR3 DNA reads TGCGCCAGCAGCCTGAGGACAGGCACCTCCTACAATGAGCAGTTCTTC. Encoded protein: CASSLRTGTSYNEQFF.

This clonotype was counted at least ten times. The chain combines TRBV9 with TRBJ1-1; D not resolved. Trimming removed 3 bases at V and 3 bases at J, with 24 bases between. The CDR3 spans 18 residues. The germline V gene has CDR1 SGDLS and CDR2 YYNGEE. The CDR3 loop is CASSESSGSPVLYTEAFF. The CDR3 coding sequence is TGTGCCAGCAGCGAAAGTAGTGGGTCGCCGGTTTTGTACACTGAAGCTTTCTTT.

The rearrangement uses TRBV25-1 and TRBJ2-3, with 9 bases that match TRBD2. The J segment lost 6 bases and the V segment lost 2 bases, leaving 6 bases of the junction unmatched. The germline CDR1 and CDR2 sequences are MGHDK and SYGVNS. This CDR3 has 15 residues. CDR3 nucleotide sequence: TGTGCCAGCAGTGAACTGGCGGGGGGGTTCGATACGCAGTATTTT. Translated, it gives CASSELAGGFDTQYF.

This clonotype has only a few counts. The chain combines TRBV15 with TRBJ2-7, with D perhaps assigned TRBD1 or TRBD2 (5 bases each). In germline, CDR1 is LNHNV, CDR2 YYDKDF (reference sequence). V lost 0 bases to trimming and J lost 5 bases, with 14 bases between them. CDR3 length: 15 amino acids. CDR3 sequence: CATSREGRDVDEQYF. As DNA, the CDR3 is TGTGCCACCAGCAGAGAGGGTAGGGACGTCGACGAGCAGTACTTC.

The chain links TRBV19 to TRBJ1-6; no clear D. Looked up from germline, CDR1 is LNHDA and CDR2 is SQIVND (reference sequence). CDR3 length equals 14 residues. V lost 6 bases to trimming and J lost 10 bases, with 16 bases between them. Here the CDR3 reads CASSLTVAGSPLHF. The CDR3, as DNA: TGTGCCAGTAGCTTGACCGTTGCCGGGTCACCCCTCCACTTT. The full variable domain, rest sourced from reference TRBV19 and TRBJ1-6, is DGGITQSPKYLFRKEGQNVTLSCEQNLNHDAMYWYRQDPGQGLRLIYYSQIVNDFQKGDIAEGYSVSREKKESFPLTVTSAQKNPTAFYLCASSLTVAGSPLHFGNGTRLTVT.

This chain connects TRBV7-9 to TRBJ1-4; D uncertain. The CDR3 sequence is 13 residues long. CDR1 is SEHNR, CDR2 FQNEAQ, per germline (reference sequence). The germline V and J ends were trimmed by 3 bases and 7 bases, with 9 bases remaining between them. CDR3 protein: CASSFREGEKLFF. The DNA for the CDR3 is TGTGCCAGCAGCTTCAGAGAGGGTGAAAAACTGTTTTTT.